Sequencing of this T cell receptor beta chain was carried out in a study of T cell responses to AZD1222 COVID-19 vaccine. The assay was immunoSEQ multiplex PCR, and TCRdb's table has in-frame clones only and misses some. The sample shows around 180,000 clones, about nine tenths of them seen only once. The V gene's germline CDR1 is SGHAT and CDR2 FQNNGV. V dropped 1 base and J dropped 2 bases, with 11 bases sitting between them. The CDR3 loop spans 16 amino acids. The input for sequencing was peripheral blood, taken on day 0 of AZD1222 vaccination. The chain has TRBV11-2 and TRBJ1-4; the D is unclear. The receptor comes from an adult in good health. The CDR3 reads CASSLAWSPTNEKLFF. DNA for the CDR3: TGTGCCAGCAGCTTAGCTTGGTCTCCGACTAATGAAAAACTGTTTTTT.